What follows are 30 T cell receptor beta chains derived from one specimen sequenced in a study of T cell responses to AZD1222 COVID-19 vaccine. This table comes from immunoSEQ multiplex PCR, and its TCRdb copy is limited to in-frame clones, with some not included. The table records roughly 150,000 clones, around 90% of them present only once. Specimen: peripheral blood, collected on day 0 of AZD1222 vaccination. The receptor set was obtained from an adult in good health.

The chain links TRBV3-1 (or the pseudogene TRBV3-2) to TRBJ2-1; 13 positions agree with TRBD2. Germline-derived CDR1 and CDR2 are LGHDT and YNNKEL (reference sequence). This CDR3 region has 22 residues. V was clipped by 4 bases and J by 3 bases; unmatched bases: 21. Here the CDR3 reads CASSRKIGGRLAGGTLYNEQFF. CDR3 nucleotide sequence: TGTGCCAGCAGCCGCAAAATAGGGGGCAGACTAGCGGGAGGCACCCTCTACAATGAGCAGTTCTTC.

The chain links TRBV3-1 (or the pseudogene TRBV3-2) to TRBJ2-3; 13 nucleotides match TRBD2. The CDR3 length is 16 residues. Per the germline V gene, CDR1 is LGHDT and CDR2 is YNNKEL (reference sequence). V trimming: 5 bases; J trimming: 2 bases; junction bases outside the gene matches: 4. The CDR3 sequence is CASSKLAGGYTDTQYF. The CDR3 region has the DNA TGTGCCAGCAGCAAACTAGCGGGGGGGTACACAGATACGCAGTATTTT.

The rearrangement joins TRBV4-1 to TRBJ2-3, with D possibly being TRBD2 (6 bases). The CDR3 has 16 residues. Trimming took off 5 bases at V and 8 bases at J, with 23 bases between the two ends. Per the germline V gene, CDR1 is MGHRA and CDR2 is YSYEKL. The CDR3 reads CASSSQEGPGRSTQYF. The CDR3 nucleotides are TGCGCCAGCAGCTCCCAGGAGGGCCCAGGGCGGAGTACGCAGTATTTT.

The V and J genes are TRBV7-2 and TRBJ2-5; D may be TRBD1 (5 bases). V was pared by 7 bases and J by 4 bases, with 10 bases between. The CDR3 has 12 amino acids. The germline CDR1 and CDR2 sequences are SGHTA and FQGNSA. CDR3 in amino acids: CASILTGETQYF. Here the CDR3 DNA reads TGTGCCAGCATCCTAACAGGAGAGACCCAGTACTTC.

The chain joins TRBV5-6 to TRBJ1-2; D is uncertain. V was pared by 3 bases and J by 6 bases, with 18 bases between. The CDR3 covers 15 residues. Germline V gives CDR1 SGHDT, CDR2 YYEEEE. The CDR3 DNA follows: TGTGCCAGCAGCTACTGGGCCAGAGCGGTGGATGGCTACACCTTC. Amino acids: CASSYWARAVDGYTF.

Comments on this clone: At one of its ends the junction is not consistent with the germline gene, which may arise from a read error. This chain uses TRBV2 with TRBJ2-7; TRBD1 aligns across 11 bases. Germline lookup yields CDR1 SNHLY and CDR2 FYNNEI. The CDR3 loop spans 15 amino acids. CDR3 sequence (DNA): TGTGCCAGCAGCGAAGGGACAGGGGGTCATAACGAGCAGTACTTC. Encoded protein: CASSEGTGGHNEQYF. The full variable domain, its missing parts supplied by reference TRBV2 and TRBJ2-7, is EPEVTQTPSHQVTQMGQEVILRCVPISNHLYFYWYRQILGQKVEFLVSFYNNEISEKSEIFDDQFSVERPDGSNFTLKIRSTKLEDSAMYFCASSEGTGGHNEQYFGPGTRLTVT.

CDR3: CASSPTEASGINEQFF. The CDR3, as DNA: TGTGCCAGCAGCCCTACCGAGGCTAGCGGGATAAATGAGCAGTTCTTC. This chain joins TRBV4-2 and TRBJ2-1, with TRBD2 matching over 9 bases. The CDR3 sequence is 16 residues long. The V gene's germline CDR1 is LGHNA and CDR2 YNFKEQ. V was clipped by 4 bases and J by 7 bases; unmatched bases: 11.

This sequence joins TRBV11-3 and TRBJ1-1; tentatively, D is TRBD1 (5 bases). Per the germline V gene, CDR1 is SGHNT and CDR2 is YENEEA. The CDR3 has 14 amino acids. V lost 5 bases and J lost 3, with 13 bases in between. CDR3 nucleotide sequence: TGTGCCAGCAGCCTCCGGGGCGCGGACACTGAAGCTTTCTTT. Residues: CASSLRGADTEAFF.

The table lists this clone with a count of one. The chain has TRBV24-1 and TRBJ2-1, with unresolved D. V lost 2 bases, J lost 6 bases, and 10 bases lay in between. The length of the CDR3 is 14 residues. Germline CDR1 and CDR2: KGHDR and SFDVKD. The CDR3 reads CATSDSYASNEQFF. DNA of the CDR3: TGTGCCACCAGTGATTCGTATGCGAGCAATGAGCAGTTCTTC.

CDR3 protein: CASSQEGTLAAPERDTQYF. Written as DNA, the CDR3 is TGTGCCAGCAGCCAAGAGGGAACTCTAGCGGCCCCGGAGAGAGATACGCAGTATTTT. This chain uses TRBV4-2 with TRBJ2-3, with 7 bases that match TRBD2. CDR3 size: 19 residues. Germline V lookup: CDR1 LGHNA, CDR2 YNFKEQ. With 0 bases clipped from V and 5 bases from J, the junction kept 17 bases outside the gene matches.

The CDR3 DNA sequence: TGTGCCAGCAGCTCTTTACAGGGACAGAACACTGAAGCTTTCTTT. This encodes CASSSLQGQNTEAFF. This rearrangement joins TRBV11-2 to TRBJ1-1, with D tentatively TRBD1 (6 bases). V lost 4 bases and J lost 1, with 13 bases in between. The V gene's germline CDR1 is SGHAT and CDR2 FQNNGV. The CDR3 spans 15 residues.

The chain links TRBV7-9 to TRBJ1-2; D perhaps matches TRBD1 (5 bases). This CDR3 region has 13 residues. The V gene lost 6 bases and the J gene lost 5 bases, with 13 bases spanning the gap. CDR1 and CDR2 from the germline V gene are SEHNR and FQNEAQ (reference sequence). The CDR3 sequence is CASSLMGGYGYTF. In DNA, the CDR3 is TGTGCCAGCAGTCTGATGGGGGGGTATGGCTACACCTTC.

The chain joins TRBV27 to TRBJ2-1; D is tentatively TRBD1 or TRBD2 (5 bases each). The CDR3 is 15 residues long. V gave up 3 bases and J gave up 0 bases, with 9 bases separating them. The germline V gene has CDR1 MNHEY and CDR2 SMNVEV (reference sequence). The CDR3 DNA is TGTGCCAGCAGTTTTGAGGGACCCTCCTACAATGAGCAGTTCTTC. It codes for CASSFEGPSYNEQFF.

J is TRBJ1-2 and V is TRBV7-9; 8 positions agree with TRBD1. CDR3 length: 17 residues. J was trimmed by 5 bases and V by 5 bases; bases with no gene match: 16. Germline CDR1 reads SEHNR; CDR2 reads FQNEAQ (reference sequence). This chain's CDR3 is CASSPRGQAFGFYGYTF. For the CDR3, the DNA is TGTGCCAGCAGCCCCCGGGGACAGGCCTTTGGGTTTTATGGCTACACCTTC.

The genes are TRBV5-1 and TRBJ2-2; D is perhaps TRBD2 (5 bases). CDR3 length: 14 residues. Trimming shortened V by 0 bases and J by 8 bases, and 11 bases separated the two germline ends. Germline V gene sequence: CDR1 SGHRS, CDR2 YFSETQ. CDR3 in DNA: TGCGCCAGCAGCTTGGTAGAGGGAAATGGGGAGCTGTTTTTT. Translation: CASSLVEGNGELFF. The full variable domain, with the rest looked up from reference TRBV5-1 and TRBJ2-2, is KAGVTQTPRYLIKTRGQQVTLSCSPISGHRSVSWYQQTPGQGLQFLFEYFSETQRNKGNFPGRFSGRQFSNSRSEMNVSTLELGDSALYLCASSLVEGNGELFFGEGSRLTVL.

The chain links TRBV6-2 or TRBV6-3 to TRBJ2-7; 8 nucleotides line up with TRBD1. The CDR3 contains 16 residues. Germline values: CDR1 MNHEY, CDR2 SVGEGT. V was pared by 2 bases and J by 7 bases, with 13 bases of the junction left unmatched. CDR3 DNA: TGTGCCAGCAGTTACGGGGGGACAGGAACCCTAAAGGAGCAGTACTTC. Translating it yields CASSYGGTGTLKEQYF.

This rearrangement joins TRBV10-3 to TRBJ2-3; 10 bases are shared with TRBD2. CDR1 and CDR2 (germline): ENHRY, SYGVKD. The V gene end was trimmed by 7 bases and the J gene end by 1 base; junction bases not matched to a gene: 5. The length of the CDR3 is 15 residues. The CDR3 region has the DNA TGTGCCATCACCCCCGGGACTAGCGGCACAGATACGCAGTATTTT. Residues: CAITPGTSGTDTQYF.

This chain links TRBV30 with TRBJ2-7; possible D gene TRBD2, 6 bases. The CDR3 totals 15 residues. V lost 8 bases and J 0 bases, leaving 20 bases between the germline ends. From germline, CDR1 is GTSNPN and CDR2 SVGIG (reference sequence). The CDR3 coding sequence is TGTGCCCAGACGCCCCAGGAGGGAATCTCCTACGAGCAGTACTTC. This codes for CAQTPQEGISYEQYF.

The chain recombines TRBV4-3 with TRBJ2-1; 11 nucleotides align to TRBD2. After removal of 0 bases from V and 14 bases from J, the junction contained 6 bases not matched to a gene. This CDR3 spans 14 amino acids. The V gene's germline CDR1 is LGHNA and CDR2 YSLEER. As DNA, the CDR3 is TGCGCCAGCAGCCAAGATCAGACTAGCGGGACGAAGTTCTTC. Protein product: CASSQDQTSGTKFF.

The chain is built from TRBV5-4 and TRBJ2-3; 8 bases line up with TRBD2. Germline V gene sequence: CDR1 SGHNT, CDR2 YYREEE (reference sequence). The CDR3 runs 14 residues. The J segment lost 4 bases and the V segment lost 9 bases, leaving 10 bases of the junction unmatched. CDR3 coding DNA: TGTGCCACGGCAACGGGGGGGCGCTCAGATACGCAGTATTTT. Protein: CATATGGRSDTQYF.

This CDR3 reads CASSQSGRQNTEAFF. The DNA for the CDR3 is TGTGCCAGCAGCCAATCGGGCAGACAGAACACTGAAGCTTTCTTT. This chain links TRBV16 with TRBJ1-1; D remains ambiguous. The V end was cut by 0 bases, the J end by 1 base, with 9 bases between. The germline gives CDR1 KGHSY, CDR2 FQNENV. CDR3 length equals 15 residues. Complete variable domain (other parts from reference TRBV16 and TRBJ1-1): GEEVAQTPKHLVRGEGQKAKLYCAPIKGHSYVFWYQQVLKNEFKFLISFQNENVFDETGMPKERFSAKCLPNSPCSLEIQATKLEDSAVYFCASSQSGRQNTEAFFGQGTRLTVV.

This clone was observed a handful of times. V usage is TRBV24-1 and J usage is TRBJ1-1, with 8 bases lining up with TRBD1. Trimming took 1 base from V and 1 from J; bases not matched to a gene: 4. The CDR3 contains 16 residues. CDR1 is KGHDR and CDR2 is SFDVKD in the germline V gene. CDR3 sequence: CATSDLAGTGNTEAFF. The DNA of the CDR3 is TGTGCCACCAGTGATTTAGCCGGGACAGGGAACACTGAAGCTTTCTTT.

The gene calls are TRBV19 and TRBJ1-1, with D maybe TRBD1 (6 bases). The CDR3 is 13 residues long. With 5 bases removed from V and 5 bases from J, the gap between germline ends came to 12 bases. Germline V gene lookup returns CDR1 LNHDA and CDR2 SQIVND (reference sequence). The CDR3: CASSFPRGTEAFF. CDR3 DNA: TGTGCCAGTAGTTTTCCGAGGGGGACTGAAGCTTTCTTT. The whole variable domain, filled in from reference TRBV19 and TRBJ1-1, reads DGGITQSPKYLFRKEGQNVTLSCEQNLNHDAMYWYRQDPGQGLRLIYYSQIVNDFQKGDIAEGYSVSREKKESFPLTVTSAQKNPTAFYLCASSFPRGTEAFFGQGTRLTVV.

The genes are TRBV19 and TRBJ1-2; 9 bases are a match to TRBD1. This CDR3 contains 14 residues. The germline CDR1 and CDR2 sequences are LNHDA and SQIVND (reference sequence). J lost 7 bases, V lost 3 bases, and 6 bases had no gene match. As DNA, the CDR3 is TGTGCCAGTAGTATTTCGACAGGGGGTGGTGGCTACACCTTC. This codes for CASSISTGGGGYTF.

The chain combines TRBV6-6 with TRBJ2-1, with 9 bases identical to TRBD1. The V and J ends lost 5 bases and 4 bases, in that order; junction bases with no gene match: 6. In germline, CDR1 is MNHNY, CDR2 SVGAGI (reference sequence). The CDR3 length is 15 residues. The CDR3 spells CASSQQGAAYNEQFF. The DNA for the CDR3 is TGTGCCAGCAGTCAACAGGGGGCCGCTTACAATGAGCAGTTCTTC.

The V call is TRBV20-1, the J call TRBJ1-1; tentative D call: TRBD1 (5 bases). The germline V gene has CDR1 DFQATT and CDR2 SNEGSKA (reference sequence). The CDR3 length is 14 residues. Trimming left V 3 bases short and J 3 bases short, with 14 bases between. CDR3 nucleotides: TGCAGTGCTAGTATTGAGGGGCCGGACACTGAAGCTTTCTTT. It codes for CSASIEGPDTEAFF.

V usage is TRBV19 and J usage is TRBJ2-1; the match to TRBD2 covers 7 bases. Germline CDR1 LNHDA, CDR2 SQIVND (reference sequence). V was pared by 7 bases and J by 3 bases, with 12 bases of the junction left unmatched. The CDR3 totals 16 residues. The CDR3 loop reads CASTPLASGRYNEQFF. The DNA of the CDR3 is TGTGCCAGTACCCCACTAGCGAGCGGTCGCTACAATGAGCAGTTCTTC.

The chain carries TRBV6-5 and TRBJ2-1, with 8 nucleotides matching TRBD2. The CDR3 contains 15 residues. CDR1 is MNHEY and CDR2 is SVGAGI in the germline V gene. Trimming took 6 bases from V and 8 from J; bases not matched to a gene: 12. CDR3 nucleotides: TGTGCCAGCAGCACGACCTGGACTAGCAGCGATGAGCAGTTCTTC. Its translation is CASSTTWTSSDEQFF.

CDR3 bases: TGTGCCTGGAGGTTTGCTAGCGGGACGCACACCGGGGAGCTGTTTTTT. Translating gives CAWRFASGTHTGELFF. The genes are TRBV30 and TRBJ2-2, with TRBD2 matching 9 bases. J lost 3 bases, V lost 3 bases, and 8 bases had no gene match. The germline gives CDR1 GTSNPN, CDR2 SVGIG (reference sequence). The CDR3 is 16 residues long.

The gene calls are TRBV30 and TRBJ1-4; D possibly corresponds to TRBD1 (5 bases). This CDR3 comprises 15 residues. Trimming took 1 base from V and 0 from J, leaving 9 bases between them. Germline CDR1 reads GTSNPN; CDR2 reads SVGIG (reference sequence). CDR3 residues: CAWSEQVATNEKLFF. The CDR3, as DNA: TGTGCCTGGAGTGAACAGGTTGCAACTAATGAAAAACTGTTTTTT.